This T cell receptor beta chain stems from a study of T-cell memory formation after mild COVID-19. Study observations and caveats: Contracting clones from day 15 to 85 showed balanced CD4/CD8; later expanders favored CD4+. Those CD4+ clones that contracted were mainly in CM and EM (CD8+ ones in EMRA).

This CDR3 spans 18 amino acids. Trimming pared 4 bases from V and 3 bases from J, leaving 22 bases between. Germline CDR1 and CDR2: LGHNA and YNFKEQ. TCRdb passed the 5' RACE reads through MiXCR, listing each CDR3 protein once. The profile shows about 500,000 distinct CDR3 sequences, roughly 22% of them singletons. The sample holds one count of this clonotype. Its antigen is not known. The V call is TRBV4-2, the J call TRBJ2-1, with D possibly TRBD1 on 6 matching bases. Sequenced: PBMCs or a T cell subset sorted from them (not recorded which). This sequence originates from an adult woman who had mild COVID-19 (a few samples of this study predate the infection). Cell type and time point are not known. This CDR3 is CASSPNPIGGAGYNEQFF. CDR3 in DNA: TGTGCCAGCAGCCCAAACCCCATAGGGGGAGCAGGCTACAATGAGCAGTTCTTC.